This T cell receptor (beta chain) was captured in a study of early T cells in non-severe SARS-CoV-2 infection. Background on the study: Unpaired chains resulted from sequencing bulk RNA of unsorted whole blood. General study points: Lookups in VDJdb leaned toward anti-spike CD8 responses and missed private and CD4 specificities.

The CDR3 runs 14 residues. With 5 bases removed from V and 3 bases from J, the gap between germline ends came to 13 bases. Per germline, CDR1 SGHAT and CDR2 FQNNGV. cDNA molecules, individually, were tagged with unique molecular identifiers. TCRdb used MiXCR to reprocess the 5' RACE reads, holding one entry per CDR3 protein. The sample carries tens of thousands of distinct CDR3 sequences, 4.5% to 7% recorded once. Worth noting for this clonotype: Antigen specificity is unknown.

The sequence came from an adult who was a healthcare worker with PCR-confirmed SARS-CoV-2 infection or an uninfected control (not recorded which). V is TRBV11-2 and J is TRBJ2-5; TRBD2 is a possible D gene (6 bases). The material sequenced was whole blood. DNA for the CDR3: TGTGCCAGCAGCATGTCCGGAGGGAAAGAGACCCAGTACTTC. The encoded protein is CASSMSGGKETQYF.